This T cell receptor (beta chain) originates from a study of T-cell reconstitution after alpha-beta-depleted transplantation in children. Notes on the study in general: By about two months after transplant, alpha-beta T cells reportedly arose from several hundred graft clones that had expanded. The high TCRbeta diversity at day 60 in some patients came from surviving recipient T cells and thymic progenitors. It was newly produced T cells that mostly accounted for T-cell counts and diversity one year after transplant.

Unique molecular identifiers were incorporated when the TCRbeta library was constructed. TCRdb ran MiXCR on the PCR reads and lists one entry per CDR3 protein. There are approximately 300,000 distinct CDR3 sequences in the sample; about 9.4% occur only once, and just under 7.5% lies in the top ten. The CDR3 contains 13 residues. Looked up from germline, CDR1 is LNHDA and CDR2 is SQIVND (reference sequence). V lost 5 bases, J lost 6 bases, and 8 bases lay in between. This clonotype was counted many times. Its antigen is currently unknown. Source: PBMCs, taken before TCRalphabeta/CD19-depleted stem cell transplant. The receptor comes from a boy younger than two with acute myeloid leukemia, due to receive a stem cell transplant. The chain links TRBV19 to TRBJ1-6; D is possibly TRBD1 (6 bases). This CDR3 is CASSQGSNSPLHF. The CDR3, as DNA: TGTGCCAGTAGTCAGGGGAGTAATTCACCCCTCCACTTT.